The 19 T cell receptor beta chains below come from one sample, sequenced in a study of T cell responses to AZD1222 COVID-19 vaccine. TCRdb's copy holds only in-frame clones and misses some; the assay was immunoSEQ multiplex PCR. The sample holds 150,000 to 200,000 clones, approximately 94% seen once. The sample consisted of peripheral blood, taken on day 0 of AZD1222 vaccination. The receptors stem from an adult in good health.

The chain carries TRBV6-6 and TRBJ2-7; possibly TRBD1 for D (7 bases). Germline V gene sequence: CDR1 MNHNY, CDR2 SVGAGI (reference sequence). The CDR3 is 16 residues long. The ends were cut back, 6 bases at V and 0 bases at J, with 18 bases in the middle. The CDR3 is CASSHSAGGLSYEQYF. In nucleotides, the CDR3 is TGTGCCAGCAGCCACTCGGCAGGGGGGCTCTCCTACGAGCAGTACTTC.

The CDR3 coding sequence is TGTGCCAGCAGCGGATCCGGGCGAACGAACGGTGGCTACACCTTC. Translation gives CASSGSGRTNGGYTF. The gene calls are TRBV7-9 and TRBJ1-2, with D unclear. Germline values: CDR1 SEHNR, CDR2 FQNEAQ (reference sequence). V shed 5 bases and J shed 7 bases, with 20 bases lying between them. The CDR3 has 15 amino acids.

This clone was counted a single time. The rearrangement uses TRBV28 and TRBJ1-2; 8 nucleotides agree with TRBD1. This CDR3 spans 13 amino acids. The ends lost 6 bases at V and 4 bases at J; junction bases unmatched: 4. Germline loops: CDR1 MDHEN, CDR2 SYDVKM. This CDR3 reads CASSQGAAYGYTF. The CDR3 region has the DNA TGTGCCAGCAGCCAGGGGGCGGCCTATGGCTACACCTTC.

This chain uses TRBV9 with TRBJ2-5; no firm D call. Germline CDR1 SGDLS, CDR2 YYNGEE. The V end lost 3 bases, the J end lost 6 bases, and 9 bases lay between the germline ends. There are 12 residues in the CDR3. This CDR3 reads CASSGGTKTQYF. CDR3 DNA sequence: TGTGCCAGCAGCGGGGGTACGAAGACCCAGTACTTC.

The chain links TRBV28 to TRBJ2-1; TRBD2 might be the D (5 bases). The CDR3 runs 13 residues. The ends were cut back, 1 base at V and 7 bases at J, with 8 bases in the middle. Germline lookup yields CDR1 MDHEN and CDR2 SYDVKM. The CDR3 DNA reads TGTGCCAGCAGTTTATATTCGGGGAATGAGCAGTTCTTC. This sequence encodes CASSLYSGNEQFF.

CDR3 nucleotides: TGTGCCAGCAGTCCAAGACCCTCGAGCTCCTACGAGCAGTACTTC. This translates into CASSPRPSSSYEQYF. The rearrangement links TRBV4-2 to TRBJ2-7; D is unclear. The CDR3 spans 15 residues. Between the trimmed V and J ends, which lost 6 bases and 0 bases, there was a span of 15 bases. Germline V gene lookup returns CDR1 LGHNA and CDR2 YNFKEQ.

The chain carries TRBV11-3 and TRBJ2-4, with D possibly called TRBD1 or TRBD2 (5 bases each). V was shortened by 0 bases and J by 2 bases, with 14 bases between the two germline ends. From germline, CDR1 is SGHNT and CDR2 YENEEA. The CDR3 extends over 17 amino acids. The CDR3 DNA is TGTGCCAGCAGCTTAGAAGAGGGGCCCGGCTCCAAAAACATTCAGTACTTC. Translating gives CASSLEEGPGSKNIQYF.

The DNA for the CDR3 is TGTGCCAGCAGAACCGGGACTAGCGGGGGTGATACGCAGTATTTT. This translates into CASRTGTSGGDTQYF. This chain links TRBV2 with TRBJ2-3, with 14 bases matching TRBD2. This CDR3 is built from 15 residues. Germline CDR1 SNHLY, CDR2 FYNNEI. The ends lost 6 bases at V and 6 bases at J; junction bases unmatched: 5.

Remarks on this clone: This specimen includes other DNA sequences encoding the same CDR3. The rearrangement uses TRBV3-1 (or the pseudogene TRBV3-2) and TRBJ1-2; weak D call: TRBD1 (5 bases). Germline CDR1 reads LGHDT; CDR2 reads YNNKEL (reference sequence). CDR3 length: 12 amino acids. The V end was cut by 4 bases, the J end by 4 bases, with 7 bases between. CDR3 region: CASSPGGYGYTF. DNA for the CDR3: TGTGCCAGCAGCCCGGGGGGCTATGGCTACACCTTC.

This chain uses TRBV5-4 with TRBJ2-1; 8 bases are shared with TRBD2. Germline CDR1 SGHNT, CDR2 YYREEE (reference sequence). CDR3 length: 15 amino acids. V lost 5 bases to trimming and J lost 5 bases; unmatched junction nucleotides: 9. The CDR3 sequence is CASRLPGGGNNEQFF. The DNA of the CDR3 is TGTGCCAGCAGGCTCCCGGGGGGGGGCAACAATGAGCAGTTCTTC.

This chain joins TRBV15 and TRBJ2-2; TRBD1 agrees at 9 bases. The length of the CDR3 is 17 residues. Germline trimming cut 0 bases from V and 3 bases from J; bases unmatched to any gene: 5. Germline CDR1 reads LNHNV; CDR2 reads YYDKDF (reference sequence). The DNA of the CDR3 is TGTGCCACCAGCAGAGATTTCGGGACAGGGCACACCGGGGAGCTGTTTTTT. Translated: CATSRDFGTGHTGELFF.

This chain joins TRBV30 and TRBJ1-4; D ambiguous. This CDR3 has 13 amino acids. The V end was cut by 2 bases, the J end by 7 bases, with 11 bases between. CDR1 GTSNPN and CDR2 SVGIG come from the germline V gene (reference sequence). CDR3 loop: CAWSRRAGEKLFF. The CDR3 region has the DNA TGTGCCTGGAGTAGAAGGGCGGGTGAAAAACTGTTTTTT.

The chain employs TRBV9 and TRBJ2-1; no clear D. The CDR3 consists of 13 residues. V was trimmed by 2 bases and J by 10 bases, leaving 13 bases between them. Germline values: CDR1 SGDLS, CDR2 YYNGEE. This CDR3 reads CASSVQSVEEQFF. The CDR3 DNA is TGTGCCAGCAGCGTCCAGTCCGTGGAGGAGCAGTTCTTC.

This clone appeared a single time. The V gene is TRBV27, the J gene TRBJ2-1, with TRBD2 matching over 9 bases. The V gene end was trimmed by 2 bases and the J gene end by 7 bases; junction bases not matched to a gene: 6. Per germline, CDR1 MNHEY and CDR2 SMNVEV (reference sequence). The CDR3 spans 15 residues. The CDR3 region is CASSLRREGLNEQFF. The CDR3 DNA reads TGTGCCAGCAGTTTACGGCGGGAGGGATTAAATGAGCAGTTCTTC.

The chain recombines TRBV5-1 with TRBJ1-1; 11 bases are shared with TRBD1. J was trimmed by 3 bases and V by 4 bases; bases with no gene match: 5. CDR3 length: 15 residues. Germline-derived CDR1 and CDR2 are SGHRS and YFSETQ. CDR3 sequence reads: CASSVGQGADTEAFF. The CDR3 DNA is TGCGCCAGCAGCGTAGGACAGGGGGCGGACACTGAAGCTTTCTTT.

DNA for the CDR3: TGTGCCAGCAGCTCCGGACTAGCGGGAGCAGATACGCAGTATTTT. It translates to CASSSGLAGADTQYF. The chain recombines TRBV7-3 with TRBJ2-3; TRBD2 agrees at 13 bases. Germline V gives CDR1 SGHTA, CDR2 FQGTGA. This CDR3 comprises 15 residues. V lost 4 bases to trimming and J lost 4 bases; unmatched junction nucleotides: 2. Full variable domain (rest looked up from reference TRBV7-3 and TRBJ2-3): GAGVSQTPSNKVTEKGKYVELRCDPISGHTALYWYRQSLGQGPEFLIYFQGTGAADDSGLPNDRFFAVRPEGSVSTLKIQRTERGDSAVYLCASSSGLAGADTQYFGPGTRLTVL.

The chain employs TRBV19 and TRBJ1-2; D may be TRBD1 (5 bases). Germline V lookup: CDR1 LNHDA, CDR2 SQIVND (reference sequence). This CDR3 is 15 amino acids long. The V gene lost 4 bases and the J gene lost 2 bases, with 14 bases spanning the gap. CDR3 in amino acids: CASSRDGDSNYGYTF. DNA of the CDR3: TGTGCCAGTAGTAGGGACGGCGATTCCAACTATGGCTACACCTTC.

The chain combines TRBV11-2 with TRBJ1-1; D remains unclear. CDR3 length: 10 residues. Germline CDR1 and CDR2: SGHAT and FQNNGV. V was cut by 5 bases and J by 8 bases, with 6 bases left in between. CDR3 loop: CASSRGEAFF. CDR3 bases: TGTGCCAGCAGCCGCGGAGAAGCTTTCTTT.

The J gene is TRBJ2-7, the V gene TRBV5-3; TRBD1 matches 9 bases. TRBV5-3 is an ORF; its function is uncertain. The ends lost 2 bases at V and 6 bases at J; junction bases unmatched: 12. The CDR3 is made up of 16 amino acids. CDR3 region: CARSFLGPGQGGEQYF. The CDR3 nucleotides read TGTGCCAGAAGCTTTCTAGGCCCGGGACAGGGAGGCGAGCAGTACTTC.